This entry is about one T cell receptor (beta chain). The PCR used 60 Vbeta and 13 Jbeta primers. TCRdb's copy holds only in-frame clones and misses some; the assay was immunoSEQ multiplex PCR. The repertoire consists of approximately 160,000 clones, with roughly 65% occurring once and the leading ten covering 4.5%. This record comes from a study of cytomegalovirus exposure and HLA in healthy donors. V was clipped by 4 bases and J by 3 bases; unmatched bases: 13. CDR3 size: 16 residues. This rearrangement joins TRBV5-3 to TRBJ2-7, with 7 bases aligning to TRBD1. TRBV5-3 is marked as an open reading frame, function uncertain. The clonotype comes from a woman aged 18-29 years in good health and CMV-seropositive. Sequencing used PBMCs. The CDR3 nucleotides read TGTGCCAGAAGCGTTCGTCCCCGGGACAGTCGCTACGAGCAGTACTTC. Residues: CARSVRPRDSRYEQYF.